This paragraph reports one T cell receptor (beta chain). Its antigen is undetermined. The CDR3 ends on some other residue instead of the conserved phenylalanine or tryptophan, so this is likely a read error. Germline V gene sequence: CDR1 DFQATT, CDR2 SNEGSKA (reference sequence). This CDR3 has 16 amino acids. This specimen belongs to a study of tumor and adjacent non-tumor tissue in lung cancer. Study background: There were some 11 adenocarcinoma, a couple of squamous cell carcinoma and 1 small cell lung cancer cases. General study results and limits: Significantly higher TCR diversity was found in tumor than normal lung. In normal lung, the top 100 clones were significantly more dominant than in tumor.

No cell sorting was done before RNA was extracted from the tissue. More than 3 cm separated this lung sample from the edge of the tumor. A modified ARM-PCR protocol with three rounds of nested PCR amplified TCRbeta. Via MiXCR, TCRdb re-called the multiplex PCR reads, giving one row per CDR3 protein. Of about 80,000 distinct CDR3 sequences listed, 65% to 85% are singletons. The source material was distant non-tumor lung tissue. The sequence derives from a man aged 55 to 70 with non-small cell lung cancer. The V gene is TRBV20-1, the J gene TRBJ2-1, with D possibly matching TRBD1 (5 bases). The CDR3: CNARHSRQSSYNEQFL. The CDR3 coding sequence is TGCAATGCTAGGCATAGTAGACAGTCGTCATACAATGAGCAGTTCTTA.